The rows below give T cell receptor beta chains drawn from one sample of a study of tumor-infiltrating lymphocytes in primary liver carcinoma. TCRdb reprocessed the multiplex PCR reads with MiXCR, giving one entry per CDR3 protein. The data hold 310,000 or so distinct CDR3 sequences, with less than 65% observed a single time. Source material: peripheral blood. These receptors came from a man between 40 and 49 years old with primary liver carcinoma and hepatitis B virus infection. CDR3s include the opening cysteine and the closing phenylalanine or tryptophan. The D gene is left open where the match is weak. The size field is filled for only some rows; it gives once, few, many or a size class.

TRBD2 TRBJ2-2 17 TRBV12-3/TRBV12-4 few CASSFRPSGTLAGELFF TGTGCCAGCAGTTTTCGGCCTAGCGGGACTCTAGCCGGGGAGCTGTTTTTT
TRBD2 TRBJ2-1 15 TRBV29-1 many CSVEGRLAGYSEQFF TGCAGCGTTGAGGGACGACTAGCGGGATATAGTGAGCAGTTCTTC
. TRBJ2-3 19 TRBV11-2 . CVSSSNRGIDGKRTDTQYF TGTGTCAGCAGCTCGAATAGGGGGATAGACGGCAAACGCACAGATACGCAGTATTTT
TRBD2 TRBJ2-3 15 TRBV5-6 . CAGSPMAGVTDTQYF TGTGCCGGCAGCCCTATGGCGGGAGTCACAGATACGCAGTATTTT
. TRBJ2-7 15 TRBV11-3 . CASSLGGILSYEQYF TGTGCCAGCAGCTTGGGGGGAATCCTCTCCTATGAGCAGTACTTC
. TRBJ1-6 13 TRBV5-4 few CASSLSVNSPLHF TGTGCCAGCAGCTTGTCAGTAAACTCACCCCTCCACTTT
TRBD1 TRBJ1-2 15 TRBV6-1 . CAGSKQTGGANGYTF TGTGCCGGCAGTAAGCAGACAGGGGGTGCGAATGGCTACACCTTC
. TRBJ1-1 13 TRBV10-1 . CASSLGGGTEALF TGCGCCAGCAGCCTCGGGGGGGGCACTGAAGCTCTCTTT
. TRBJ2-1 15 TRBV5-1 . CASSPDGDSYNEQFF TGCGCCAGCAGTCCGGACGGAGATTCCTACAATGAGCAGTTCTTC
TRBD2 TRBJ2-1 13 TRBV6-1 many CATLSGTSLEQFF TGTGCCACCCTATCCGGGACTAGCTTAGAGCAGTTCTTC
TRBD1 TRBJ2-3 14 TRBV10-3 . CATRDRANTDTQYF TGTGCCACTCGGGACAGGGCTAACACAGATACGCAGTATTTT
. TRBJ1-5 12 TRBV6-6 many CASSYSSQSWHF TGTGCCAGCAGTTACTCTTCCCAATCTTGGCATTTT
. TRBJ1-2 16 TRBV6-2/TRBV6-3 once CASSYPGVGSGGGYTF TGTGCCAGCAGTTACCCCGGAGTGGGCTCCGGAGGTGGCTACACCTTC
TRBD2 TRBJ2-1 15 TRBV10-3 many CAISEGQREGNEQFF TGTGCCATCTCTGAGGGGCAGCGGGAGGGAAATGAGCAGTTCTTC
. TRBJ2-1 15 TRBV5-5 . CASSFGTKSYNDQFF TGTGCCAGCAGCTTTGGCACCAAGTCTTACAATGATCAGTTCTTC
. TRBJ1-6 15 TRBV6-1 . CASSDVPAYNSPLHF TGTGCCAGCAGTGATGTACCGGCCTATAATTCACCCCTCCACTTT
. TRBJ2-3 15 TRBV13 . CASSLQIPGADTQYF TGTGCCAGCAGCCTCCAGATCCCAGGGGCAGATACGCAGTATTTT
TRBD2 TRBJ2-7 15 TRBV13 . CASSLGLSRSYEQYF TGTGCCAGCAGCTTGGGACTATCCCGCTCCTACGAGCAGTACTTC
. TRBJ2-3 14 TRBV6-5 . CTSSYGAAGDTQYF TGTACCAGCAGTTACGGGGCTGCGGGAGATACGCAGTATTTT
. TRBJ2-7 14 TRBV11-2 many CASSRSRSSYEQYF TGTGCCAGCAGCAGATCCCGAAGCTCCTACGAGCAGTACTTC
TRBD2 TRBJ2-2 17 TRBV12-3/TRBV12-4 . CAISPLAGGLITGELFF TGTGCCATCAGTCCTCTTGCCGGGGGGTTGATCACCGGGGAGCTGTTTTTT
. TRBJ1-4 14 TRBV11-2 . CVNSHLGTNEKLFF TGTGTCAACAGCCACCTTGGCACTAATGAAAAACTGTTTTTT
. TRBJ2-7 16 TRBV11-2 . CASSLYLPGVGYEQYF TGTGCCAGTAGCTTATATCTTCCCGGGGTTGGTTACGAGCAGTACTTC
TRBD1 TRBJ1-1 15 TRBV12-3/TRBV12-4 few CASSRQGIGNTEAFF TGTGCCAGCAGTCGACAGGGGATCGGGAACACTGAAGCTTTCTTT
TRBD1 TRBJ2-5 17 TRBV6-2/TRBV6-3 . CASSYSGLGQGAKTQYF TGTGCCAGCAGTTACTCGGGACTAGGACAGGGGGCGAAGACCCAGTACTTC
TRBD2 TRBJ2-1 16 TRBV4-2 many CASSQSLAGGYNEQFF TGTGCCAGCAGCCAGTCCTTAGCGGGGGGATACAATGAGCAGTTCTTC
TRBD2 TRBJ2-7 14 TRBV6-1 . CASSVLIGRDERYF TGTGCCAGCAGTGTCCTTATCGGGAGGGACGAGCGGTACTTC
. TRBJ1-2 15 TRBV25-1 . CASSEVGAGVRGYTF TGTGCCAGCAGTGAAGTTGGGGCAGGGGTGCGGGGCTACACCTTC
. TRBJ2-7 14 TRBV11-2 many CASRSRDGRYEQYF TGTGCCAGCAGGAGCCGGGACGGGCGCTACGAGCAGTACTTC
. TRBJ2-7 13 TRBV6-5 . CASSYSRGYEHYF TGTGCCAGCAGTTACTCGAGAGGTTACGAGCACTACTTC
. TRBJ1-2 13 TRBV11-2 . CASSLAVVHGYIF TGTGCCAGCAGCTTAGCGGTTGTGCATGGCTACATCTTC
. TRBJ1-4 12 TRBV28 . CASSLGGRSLFF TGTGCCAGCAGTTTAGGAGGACGCTCACTGTTTTTT
. TRBJ2-1 15 TRBV4-1 . CASRGTGIGSNQQFF TGCGCCAGCAGAGGAACAGGAATCGGCAGCAATCAGCAGTTCTTC
. TRBJ2-5 14 TRBV6-5 . CASRAQGRLETQYF TGTGCCAGCAGGGCTCAGGGGAGACTCGAGACCCAGTACTTC
TRBD1 TRBJ1-1 15 TRBV5-4 . CASSLLQGLNTEAFF TGTGCCAGCAGCTTACTACAGGGGCTGAACACTGAAGCTTTCTTT
. TRBJ2-2 15 TRBV2 . CASSVRTTFTGELFF TGTGCCAGCAGTGTCAGGACTACCTTCACCGGGGAGCTGTTTTTT
. TRBJ2-3 13 TRBV12-3/TRBV12-4 . CGSSLGRADRQYF TGTGGCAGCAGTTTAGGTCGAGCTGATAGGCAGTATTTT
. TRBJ2-2 13 TRBV5-5 . CASSFGLTRELFF TGTGCCAGCAGCTTCGGACTTACCCGGGAGCTGTTTTTT
. TRBJ2-7 15 TRBV5-1 . CASSLGEWSSYEQYF TGCGCCAGCAGCTTGGGCGAGTGGAGCTCCTACGAGCAGTACTTC
. TRBJ1-5 14 TRBV12-3/TRBV12-4 many CASSPQGNNQPQHF TGTGCCAGCAGCCCACAGGGTAACAATCAGCCCCAGCATTTT
. TRBJ2-3 17 TRBV6-6 . CASRRRPAGEGTDTLYF TGTGCCAGCAGGAGAAGACCAGCGGGAGAAGGGACAGATACGCTGTATTTT
. TRBJ1-6 13 TRBV10-3 . CAISGTVDSPPHF TGTGCCATCAGTGGTACAGTGGATTCACCCCCCCACTTT
. TRBJ2-7 15 TRBV7-2 . CASSLDRQVYYEQYF TGTGCCAGCAGCTTAGACAGGCAGGTATACTACGAGCAGTACTTC
TRBD2 TRBJ2-7 16 TRBV6-2/TRBV6-3 few CASSYPDGTSVYEQYF TGTGCCAGCAGTTACCCGGACGGGACTAGCGTCTACGAGCAGTACTTC
TRBD2 TRBJ2-2 16 TRBV12-3/TRBV12-4 many CASRKGLAGNTGELFF TGTGCCAGCAGAAAAGGACTAGCGGGTAACACCGGGGAGCTGTTTTTT
. TRBJ1-6 16 TRBV11-2 . CASSLSPGDHNSPLRF TGTGCCAGCAGCTTATCCCCTGGGGACCATAATTCACCCCTCCGCTTT
. TRBJ1-2 12 TRBV15 once CATSRDDGGYTF TGTGCCACCAGCAGAGATGACGGTGGCTACACCTTC
TRBD2 TRBJ2-3 15 TRBV5-1 once CPSSLSGECTDTQYF TGCCCCAGCAGCTTAAGCGGGGAATGCACAGATACGCAGTATTTT
. TRBJ1-5 15 TRBV4-1 . CASSPGLGPNQPQHF TGCGCCAGCAGCCCGGGGCTGGGTCCCAATCAGCCCCAGCATTTT